This TCR beta chain derives from a study of identical twins. Germline trimming cut 2 bases from V and 0 bases from J; bases unmatched to any gene: 5. Germline V gene data show CDR1 as KGHDR and CDR2 as SFDVKD. The CDR3 contains 17 residues. This clonotype was recorded a few times. TCRdb recomputed calls from the 5' RACE reads with MiXCR, one row per CDR3 protein. The table includes 1.5 million to 2 million distinct CDR3 sequences, around a third detected once. This sequence originates from a newborn girl in good health. Source material: cord blood. The V call is TRBV24-1, the J call TRBJ2-1; 8 nucleotides agree with TRBD2. CDR3 in DNA: TGTGCCACCAGTGATTATGGCGGGGGGAGCTCCTACAATGAGCAGTTCTTC. Protein: CATSDYGGGSSYNEQFF.